The 23 T cell receptor beta chains reported below all come from one sample, sequenced in a study of beta chain features in type 1 diabetes. Expressed TCRB transcripts were sequenced after all isolated RNA was converted to cDNA. Using immunoSEQ multiplex PCR, the repertoire was profiled, and TCRdb retains in-frame clones only, with some absent. The sample includes about 640,000 clones, 9.5% to 15% seen only once; the top ten take around 0.12%. Study-level points and caveats: For Type 1 diabetes patients, all four CD4+ subsets carried TCRB CDR3s that were moderately but significantly shorter.

These receptors have no known antigen. Sequencing was carried out using naive CD4+ T cells from blood. The receptors originated from a man between 25 and 39 years old with type 1 diabetes.

This clone was seen only a few times. The gene calls are TRBV28 and TRBJ2-1, with D uncertain. V lost 2 bases to trimming and J lost 6 bases, with 8 bases between them. Looked up from germline, CDR1 is MDHEN and CDR2 is SYDVKM. This CDR3 spans 13 amino acids. The CDR3 DNA reads as TGTGCCAGCAGTTTAAAACAAGGCAATGAGCAGTTCTTC. Its translation is CASSLKQGNEQFF.

This clone was seen only a few times. The chain has TRBV6-5 and TRBJ2-3; the D gene is possibly TRBD2 (6 bases). V lost 4 bases, J lost 7 bases, and 12 bases lay in between. The CDR3 has 13 amino acids. CDR1 MNHEY and CDR2 SVGAGI come from the germline V gene. CDR3 DNA sequence: TGTGCCAGCAGTTCGCCTAGCGAGCATACGCAGTATTTT. Translated: CASSSPSEHTQYF.

This clone was observed a few times. The V and J genes are TRBV30 and TRBJ1-6, with 9 bases fitting TRBD1. Germline CDR1 and CDR2: GTSNPN and SVGIG (reference sequence). This CDR3 has 16 residues. Trimming at V came to 1 base and at J to 9 bases, leaving 10 bases not matched to a gene. Written as DNA, the CDR3 is TGTGCCTGGAGTGAGGATCCGGGACAGGGCTTTTCACCCCTCCACTTT. Its protein product is CAWSEDPGQGFSPLHF. The whole variable domain, remainder taken from reference TRBV30 and TRBJ1-6, is SQTIHQWPATLVQPVGSPLSLECTVEGTSNPNLYWYRQAAGRGLQLLFYSVGIGQISSEVPQNLSASRPQDRQFILSSKKLLLSDSGFYLCAWSEDPGQGFSPLHFGNGTRLTVT.

The rearrangement joins TRBV5-1 to TRBJ2-1, with 8 bases fitting TRBD1. The CDR3 has 13 amino acids. The germline gives CDR1 SGHRS, CDR2 YFSETQ. V was pared by 3 bases and J by 8 bases, with 4 bases of the junction left unmatched. Written as DNA, the CDR3 is TGCGCCAGCAGCTCAATGACAGGGGATGAGCAGTTCTTC. Encoded protein: CASSSMTGDEQFF.

The chain links TRBV30 to TRBJ2-1; 7 nucleotides match TRBD2. Per the germline V gene, CDR1 is GTSNPN and CDR2 is SVGIG (reference sequence). Germline trimming cut 2 bases from V and 1 base from J; bases unmatched to any gene: 2. CDR3 length: 14 amino acids. CDR3 sequence reads: CAWSWGGSYNEQFF. For the CDR3, the DNA is TGTGCCTGGAGTTGGGGGGGTTCCTACAATGAGCAGTTCTTC.

The V call is TRBV11-2, the J call TRBJ2-6, with a tentative D call TRBD2 (5 bases). The V gene lost 3 bases and the J gene lost 3 bases, with 9 bases spanning the gap. The CDR3 is made up of 15 amino acids. Germline values: CDR1 SGHAT, CDR2 FQNNGV. CDR3 in amino acids: CASSFTGSGANVLTF. CDR3 sequence (DNA): TGTGCCAGCAGCTTTACGGGAAGTGGGGCCAACGTCCTGACTTTC.

The chain joins TRBV10-3 to TRBJ1-4; D call uncertain. Germline V lookup: CDR1 ENHRY, CDR2 SYGVKD. With 3 bases removed from V and 10 bases from J, the gap between germline ends came to 12 bases. The CDR3 length is 13 residues. The CDR3 DNA sequence: TGTGCCATCAGTGACCCAACGCCCGCAAAACTGTTTTTT. It yields the protein CAISDPTPAKLFF.

This chain joins TRBV4-2 and TRBJ1-3; no reliable D call. Trimming left V 1 base short and J 0 bases short, with 10 bases between. Germline CDR1 is LGHNA and CDR2 is YNFKEQ. The CDR3 spans 16 residues. The DNA of the CDR3 is TGTGCCAGCAGCCAAGCGGCCCTACACTCTGGAAACACCATATATTTT. Its protein is CASSQAALHSGNTIYF.

This sequence joins TRBV10-3 and TRBJ2-7, with a possible D match to TRBD1 (6 bases). The CDR3 contains 14 residues. V was cut by 8 bases and J by 0 bases, with 14 bases left in between. Germline CDR1 reads ENHRY; CDR2 reads SYGVKD. In nucleotides, the CDR3 is TGTGCCATCGGCTGGGACATCCGCTCCTACGAGCAGTACTTC. Translating it yields CAIGWDIRSYEQYF.

V usage is TRBV5-6 and J usage is TRBJ2-5; TRBD2 is a possible D gene (6 bases). Germline V CDR1 and CDR2: SGHDT, YYEEEE. V gave up 0 bases and J gave up 5 bases, with 14 bases separating them. This CDR3 is 15 amino acids long. CDR3: CASSLGSGGDETQYF. In nucleotides, the CDR3 is TGTGCCAGCAGCTTGGGCTCGGGCGGGGACGAGACCCAGTACTTC.

This sequence joins TRBV27 and TRBJ1-4; D gene unclear. The CDR3 extends over 15 amino acids. V lost 6 bases and J 4 bases, leaving 15 bases between the germline ends. From germline, CDR1 is MNHEY and CDR2 SMNVEV (reference sequence). The CDR3, as DNA: TGTGCCAGCAGCCTCGCGGGATGGGGTAATGAAAAACTGTTTTTT. Translating gives CASSLAGWGNEKLFF.

This clone came up a few times. The J gene is TRBJ1-4, the V gene TRBV6-5; unclear D gene. This CDR3 region has 15 residues. Germline V lookup: CDR1 MNHEY, CDR2 SVGAGI. The germline V and J ends were trimmed by 2 bases and 5 bases, with 12 bases remaining between them. The CDR3 loop is CASSYIGRQNEKLFF. DNA for the CDR3: TGTGCCAGCAGTTACATCGGACGGCAGAATGAAAAACTGTTTTTT.

Regarding this clone: This CDR3 is also generated by other DNA sequences in the sample. The chain is built from TRBV5-1 and TRBJ2-5; D is uncertain. Trimming cost V 0 bases and J 2 bases, with 8 bases left between them. CDR1 is SGHRS, CDR2 YFSETQ, per germline. The CDR3 spans 14 residues. The DNA of the CDR3 is TGCGCCAGCAGCTTGGGAACAGTTCAAGAGACCCAGTACTTC. Translation gives CASSLGTVQETQYF.

The V call is TRBV30, the J call TRBJ1-5; D gene ambiguous. The germline V gene has CDR1 GTSNPN and CDR2 SVGIG (reference sequence). V shed 0 bases and J shed 7 bases, with 4 bases lying between them. This CDR3 comprises 11 residues. CDR3 sequence reads: CAWSVDQPQHF. CDR3 in DNA: TGTGCCTGGAGTGTGGACCAGCCCCAGCATTTT.

The chain employs TRBV18 and TRBJ1-6, with D possibly being TRBD1 (6 bases). The CDR3 extends over 12 amino acids. Germline CDR1 KGHSH, CDR2 LQKENI. The germline V and J ends were trimmed by 6 bases and 9 bases, with 9 bases remaining between them. This chain's CDR3 is CASSQQGSPLHF. The CDR3 region has the DNA TGTGCCAGCTCTCAACAGGGTTCACCCCTCCACTTT.

The V and J genes are TRBV7-2 and TRBJ2-7; tentatively, D is TRBD1 (6 bases). Germline CDR1 is SGHTA and CDR2 is FQGNSA. The CDR3 is 14 amino acids. V was cut by 5 bases and J by 0 bases, with 11 bases left in between. The CDR3 DNA is TGTGCCAGCAGCCCCCGACAGGACTCCTACGAGCAGTACTTC. Protein sequence: CASSPRQDSYEQYF.

This sequence joins TRBV6-6 and TRBJ1-6; D not certain. CDR1 MNHNY and CDR2 SVGAGI come from the germline V gene (reference sequence). The CDR3 runs 15 residues. Trimming took 2 bases from V and 10 from J, leaving 15 bases between them. This CDR3 is CASSYMEASRSPLHF. The CDR3 nucleotides are TGTGCCAGCAGTTACATGGAAGCGTCAAGGTCACCCCTCCACTTT.

V gene TRBV10-3 combines with J gene TRBJ1-1, with 8 nucleotides matching TRBD1. Germline trimming cut 2 bases from V and 0 bases from J; bases unmatched to any gene: 11. This CDR3 is built from 18 residues. The germline CDR1 and CDR2 sequences are ENHRY and SYGVKD. CDR3 in amino acids: CAISELLGQGGLNTEAFF. As DNA, the CDR3 is TGTGCCATCAGTGAGCTCCTAGGACAGGGCGGATTGAACACTGAAGCTTTCTTT.

The V gene is TRBV14, the J gene TRBJ1-6; no clear D. The V gene lost 7 bases and the J gene lost 5 bases, with 9 bases spanning the gap. The CDR3 contains 13 residues. Germline CDR1 is SGHDN and CDR2 is FVKESK. In nucleotides, the CDR3 is TGTGCCAGCAAGGTGGCAGATAATTCACCCCTCCACTTT. As protein: CASKVADNSPLHF.

This clone was counted between two and nine times. V and J are TRBV7-2 and TRBJ2-6; D perhaps matches TRBD1 (5 bases). There are 16 residues in the CDR3. Germline CDR1 SGHTA, CDR2 FQGNSA. The V end lost 1 base, the J end lost 4 bases, and 11 bases lay between the germline ends. The CDR3 is CASSLGTGSGANVLTF. The CDR3 nucleotides read TGTGCCAGCAGCTTAGGAACAGGCTCGGGGGCCAACGTCCTGACTTTC. The full variable domain, rest sourced from reference TRBV7-2 and TRBJ2-6, is GAGVSQSPSNKVTEKGKDVELRCDPISGHTALYWYRQSLGQGLEFLIYFQGNSAPDKSGLPSDRFSAERTGGSVSTLTIQRTQQEDSAVYLCASSLGTGSGANVLTFGAGSRLTVL.

The chain uses TRBV7-6 and TRBJ2-1, with D maybe TRBD1 (6 bases). The length of the CDR3 is 16 residues. Germline V gene lookup returns CDR1 SGHVS and CDR2 FNYEAQ. Between the trimmed V and J ends, which lost 3 bases and 6 bases, there was a span of 18 bases. The CDR3 nucleotides are TGTGCCAGCAGCTTTAGGATCAGGGGAGAGGCCAATGAGCAGTTCTTC. Encoded protein: CASSFRIRGEANEQFF. Full variable domain (missing parts from reference TRBV7-6 and TRBJ2-1): GAGVSQSPRYKVTKRGQDVALRCDPISGHVSLYWYRQALGQGPEFLTYFNYEAQQDKSGLPNDRFSAERPEGSISTLTIQRTEQRDSAMYRCASSFRIRGEANEQFFGPGTRLTVL.

This clone has only a few counts. This sequence joins TRBV10-2 and TRBJ1-1, with 11 nucleotides matching TRBD1. CDR3 length: 18 residues. V shed 0 bases, J shed 5 bases, and the junction held 11 bases outside the gene matches. Germline lookup yields CDR1 WSHSY and CDR2 SAAADI. CDR3: CASSESTRLGQGGTEAFF. The CDR3, as DNA: TGCGCCAGCAGTGAGTCGACTCGTCTGGGACAGGGGGGGACTGAAGCTTTCTTT.

V gene TRBV21-1 combines with J gene TRBJ1-5; no check of the table's D call, TRBD1, against the DNA was made. TRBV21-1 is a pseudogene. This CDR3 is built from 15 residues. CDR3 region: CASSLQGVSNQPQHF. The CDR3 coding sequence is TGTGCCAGCAGCTTACAGGGGGTTAGCAATCAGCCCCAGCATTTT.